This is a list of T cell receptor beta chains from one sample in a study of identifying expanded T cells in peripheral blood. The assay was immunoSEQ multiplex PCR, and TCRdb's table has in-frame clones only and misses some. Counted here are 45,000 to 65,000 clones, less than 85% occurring once; the ten biggest clones make up less than 15%. The sample taken for sequencing was blood. Every receptor here comes from a person between 18 and 70 years old in good health. Both conserved end residues are trimmed from each CDR3. Each record gives: CDR3 protein, V gene, clone size. The listing skips clone size in some rows; elsewhere it reads once, few, many or a size class.

CDR3: ASSVTGANSNQPQH; V: TRBV6-1; size: .
CDR3: ARSRMANTGELF; V: TRBV5-3; size: .
CDR3: ATALGGNTEAF; V: TRBV11-1; size: .
CDR3: ASSSNGGAQETQY; V: TRBV28; size: once
CDR3: ASSSQSGGALDTQY; V: TRBV5-1; size: few
CDR3: AWSEYLSGANVLT; V: TRBV30; size: .
CDR3: ASSLDGGADTQY; V: TRBV5-1; size: .
CDR3: ASTPTRDRGNSYT; V: TRBV6-5; size: .
CDR3: ASSLGTGGGYT; V: TRBV7-9; size: .
CDR3: ASSLHHAGLPMNTEAF; V: TRBV27; size: .
CDR3: ASSMLGRTGTNIQY; V: TRBV19; size: .
CDR3: ASSWGQETQY; V: TRBV10-1; size: few
CDR3: ASSSLAPGGGRNEQF; V: TRBV7-8; size: .
CDR3: ASSLVTGGYTEAF; V: TRBV5-1; size: .
CDR3: ASSPETQY; V: TRBV23-1; size: .